The clone carrying this T cell receptor (beta chain) was seen many times. This CDR3 contains 15 residues. Germline CDR1 is SNHLY and CDR2 is FYNNEI. The V end lost 6 bases, the J end lost 0 bases, and 12 bases lay between the germline ends. These data come from a study of early T cells in non-severe SARS-CoV-2 infection. Attachment of unique molecular identifiers was made to individual cDNA molecules. TCRdb ran MiXCR on the 5' RACE reads and lists one entry per CDR3 protein. The sample comprises 30,000 to 35,000 distinct CDR3 sequences, approximately 5.2% of which are singletons, and approximately 5% rests with the top ten.

The chain is built from TRBV2 and TRBJ1-5, with TRBD1 as a possible D gene (6 bases). Sample: whole blood. This TCR came from an adult who was a healthcare worker with PCR-confirmed SARS-CoV-2 infection or an uninfected control (not recorded which). The CDR3 sequence is CASSRGHNSNQPQHF. The DNA for the CDR3 is TGTGCCAGCAGCCGGGGGCATAATAGCAATCAGCCCCAGCATTTT.